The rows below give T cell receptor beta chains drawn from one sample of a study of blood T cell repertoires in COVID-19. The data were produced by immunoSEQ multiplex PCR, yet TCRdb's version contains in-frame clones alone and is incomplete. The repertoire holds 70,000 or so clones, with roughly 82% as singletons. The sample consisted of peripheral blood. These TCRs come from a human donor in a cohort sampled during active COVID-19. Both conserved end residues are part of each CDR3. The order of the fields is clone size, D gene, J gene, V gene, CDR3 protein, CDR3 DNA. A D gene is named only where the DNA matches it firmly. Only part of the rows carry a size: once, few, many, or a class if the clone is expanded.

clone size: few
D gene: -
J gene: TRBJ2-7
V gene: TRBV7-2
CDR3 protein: CASSFQTEFSYEQYF
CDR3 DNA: TGTGCCAGCAGCTTCCAGACAGAGTTCTCCTACGAGCAGTACTTC

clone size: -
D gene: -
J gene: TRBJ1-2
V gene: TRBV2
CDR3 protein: CASSYQVYGYTF
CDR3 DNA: TGTGCCAGCTCCTACCAAGTCTATGGCTACACCTTC

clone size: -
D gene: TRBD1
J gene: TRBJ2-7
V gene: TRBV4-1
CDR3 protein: CASSQWDRPYEQYF
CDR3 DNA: TGCGCCAGCAGCCAATGGGACAGACCCTACGAGCAGTACTTC

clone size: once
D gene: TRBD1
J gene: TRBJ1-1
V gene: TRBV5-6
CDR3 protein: CASSPDRGRDYTEAFF
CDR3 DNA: TGTGCCAGCAGCCCTGACAGGGGGCGGGATTACACTGAAGCTTTCTTT

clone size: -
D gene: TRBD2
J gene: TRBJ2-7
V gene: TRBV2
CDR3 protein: CASAAGVEGGEQYF
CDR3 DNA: TGTGCCAGTGCTGCGGGGGTCGAGGGCGGCGAGCAGTACTTC

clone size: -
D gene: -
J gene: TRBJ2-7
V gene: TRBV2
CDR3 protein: CASGFSGVEQYF
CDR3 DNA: TGTGCCAGCGGATTTTCAGGGGTCGAGCAGTACTTC

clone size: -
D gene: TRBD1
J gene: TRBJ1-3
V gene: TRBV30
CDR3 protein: CAWSQGDSGNTIYF
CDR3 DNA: TGTGCCTGGTCACAGGGGGACTCTGGAAACACCATATATTTT

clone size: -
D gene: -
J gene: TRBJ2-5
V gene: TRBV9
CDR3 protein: CASSVGGVVQETQYF
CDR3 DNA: TGTGCCAGCAGCGTCGGAGGGGTTGTCCAAGAGACCCAGTACTTC

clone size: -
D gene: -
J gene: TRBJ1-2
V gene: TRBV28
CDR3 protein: CASSRGLDYTF
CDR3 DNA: TGTGCCAGCAGCCGGGGGTTGGACTACACCTTC

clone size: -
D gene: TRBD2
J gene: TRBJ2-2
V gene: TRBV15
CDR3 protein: CATSSPQRGFTNTGELFF
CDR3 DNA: TGTGCCACCAGCTCCCCACAGCGGGGGTTTACGAACACCGGGGAGCTGTTTTTT

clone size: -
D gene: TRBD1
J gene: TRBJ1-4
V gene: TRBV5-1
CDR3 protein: CASSLGTGVISEKLFF
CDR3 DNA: TGCGCCAGCAGCCTGGGGACAGGGGTAATATCAGAAAAACTGTTTTTT

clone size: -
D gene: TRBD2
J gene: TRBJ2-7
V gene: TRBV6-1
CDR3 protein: CASSDVAGGSSYEQYF
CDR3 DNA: TGTGCCAGCAGTGATGTAGCGGGGGGAAGCTCCTACGAGCAGTACTTC

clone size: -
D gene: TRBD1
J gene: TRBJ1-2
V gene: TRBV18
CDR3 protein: CASSPSGVLTGDGYTF
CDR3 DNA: TGTGCCAGCTCACCAAGTGGGGTGTTGACAGGGGATGGCTACACCTTC

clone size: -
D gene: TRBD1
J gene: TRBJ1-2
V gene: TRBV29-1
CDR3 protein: CSATLRTGGRINYGYTF
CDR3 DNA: TGCAGCGCCACATTACGGACAGGGGGCCGGATTAACTATGGCTACACCTTC

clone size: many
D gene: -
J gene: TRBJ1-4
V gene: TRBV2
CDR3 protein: CASSEGGNQEFF
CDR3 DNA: TGTGCCAGCAGTGAAGGAGGGAATCAGGAGTTTTTT

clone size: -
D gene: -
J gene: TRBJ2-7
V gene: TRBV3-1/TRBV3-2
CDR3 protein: CASSRSGLMGEQYF
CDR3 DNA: TGTGCCAGCAGCCGGTCGGGACTGATGGGCGAGCAGTACTTC

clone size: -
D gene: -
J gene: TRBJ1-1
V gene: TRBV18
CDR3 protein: CASSPEDRGAFF
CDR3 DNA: TGTGCCAGCTCACCTGAGGACAGAGGAGCTTTCTTT

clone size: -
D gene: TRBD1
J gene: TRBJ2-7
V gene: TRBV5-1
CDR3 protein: CASSPGTGLREQYF
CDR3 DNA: TGCGCCAGCAGCCCCGGGACAGGTCTGAGAGAGCAGTACTTC